The 6 T cell receptor beta chains below all came from one sample that was sequenced in a study of post-analysis software for immune sequencing data. Prepared TCR beta cDNA libraries contained unique molecular identifiers. Each CDR3 protein gets one entry after TCRdb re-called the PCR reads with MiXCR. The data contain 400,000 to 500,000 distinct CDR3 sequences, roughly 38% of them seen just once; the ten biggest clones take up under 9%. Whole-study findings and limits: In patients, TRBV5-6, TRBV5-1 and TRBV20-1 belonged to 4 or 5 TRBV segments found more frequently than in controls.

For these receptors, no antigen is known. The sequenced material came from blood. These receptors all stem from a girl aged 2-15 years with multiple sclerosis.

This chain joins TRBV29-1 and TRBJ2-3; D gene ambiguous. Trimming removed 5 bases at V and 5 bases at J, with 17 bases between. The germline gives CDR1 SQVTM, CDR2 ANQGSEA. The CDR3 has 14 amino acids. In DNA form, the CDR3 reads TGCAGCGTTTCCCCAGTAGGGATAGGAGATACGCAGTATTTT. The encoded protein is CSVSPVGIGDTQYF.

This chain uses TRBV6-6 with TRBJ1-4; 7 bases fit TRBD1. The germline CDR1 and CDR2 sequences are MNHNY and SVGAGI (reference sequence). V was clipped by 6 bases and J by 7 bases; unmatched bases: 11. The CDR3 is 15 residues long. In DNA, the CDR3 is TGTGCCAGCAGCCCCCCCGGGACAGAAAGTGAAAAACTGTTTTTT. Translation: CASSPPGTESEKLFF.

This clonotype was found a few times. This chain joins TRBV7-9 and TRBJ2-1, with D possibly being TRBD2 (6 bases). The germline gives CDR1 SEHNR, CDR2 FQNEAQ (reference sequence). The V end was cut by 2 bases, the J end by 4 bases, with 18 bases between. The CDR3 consists of 17 residues. In DNA, the CDR3 is TGTGCCAGCAGCTTAACCCGAGGAGCGGGTAAATACAATGAGCAGTTCTTC. It translates to CASSLTRGAGKYNEQFF.

The chain employs TRBV7-2 and TRBJ2-5; 8 bases are a match to TRBD2. CDR3 length: 15 residues. Per the germline V gene, CDR1 is SGHTA and CDR2 is FQGNSA. The V gene end was trimmed by 7 bases and the J gene end by 3 bases; junction bases not matched to a gene: 10. The CDR3 region is CASKVIGTREETQYF. CDR3 DNA: TGTGCCAGCAAAGTAATCGGGACTAGAGAAGAGACCCAGTACTTC.

This CDR3 reads CASRPGSGRHNEQFF. Here the CDR3 DNA reads TGTGCCAGCAGGCCTGGTAGCGGGAGACACAATGAGCAGTTCTTC. J is TRBJ2-1 and V is TRBV28, with TRBD2 matching over 9 bases. The CDR3 has 15 residues. Germline CDR1 and CDR2: MDHEN and SYDVKM. With V trimmed by 6 bases and J by 5 bases, 8 bases remained unmatched.

This clonotype was seen a single time. The chain joins TRBV28 to TRBJ2-3, with D perhaps TRBD1 (7 bases). V gave up 3 bases and J gave up 4 bases, with 14 bases separating them. CDR1 is MDHEN, CDR2 SYDVKM, per germline. The CDR3 consists of 15 residues. CDR3 amino acids: CASSLRGRGADTQYF. CDR3 DNA: TGTGCCAGCAGTTTGAGGGGGCGCGGGGCAGATACGCAGTATTTT.